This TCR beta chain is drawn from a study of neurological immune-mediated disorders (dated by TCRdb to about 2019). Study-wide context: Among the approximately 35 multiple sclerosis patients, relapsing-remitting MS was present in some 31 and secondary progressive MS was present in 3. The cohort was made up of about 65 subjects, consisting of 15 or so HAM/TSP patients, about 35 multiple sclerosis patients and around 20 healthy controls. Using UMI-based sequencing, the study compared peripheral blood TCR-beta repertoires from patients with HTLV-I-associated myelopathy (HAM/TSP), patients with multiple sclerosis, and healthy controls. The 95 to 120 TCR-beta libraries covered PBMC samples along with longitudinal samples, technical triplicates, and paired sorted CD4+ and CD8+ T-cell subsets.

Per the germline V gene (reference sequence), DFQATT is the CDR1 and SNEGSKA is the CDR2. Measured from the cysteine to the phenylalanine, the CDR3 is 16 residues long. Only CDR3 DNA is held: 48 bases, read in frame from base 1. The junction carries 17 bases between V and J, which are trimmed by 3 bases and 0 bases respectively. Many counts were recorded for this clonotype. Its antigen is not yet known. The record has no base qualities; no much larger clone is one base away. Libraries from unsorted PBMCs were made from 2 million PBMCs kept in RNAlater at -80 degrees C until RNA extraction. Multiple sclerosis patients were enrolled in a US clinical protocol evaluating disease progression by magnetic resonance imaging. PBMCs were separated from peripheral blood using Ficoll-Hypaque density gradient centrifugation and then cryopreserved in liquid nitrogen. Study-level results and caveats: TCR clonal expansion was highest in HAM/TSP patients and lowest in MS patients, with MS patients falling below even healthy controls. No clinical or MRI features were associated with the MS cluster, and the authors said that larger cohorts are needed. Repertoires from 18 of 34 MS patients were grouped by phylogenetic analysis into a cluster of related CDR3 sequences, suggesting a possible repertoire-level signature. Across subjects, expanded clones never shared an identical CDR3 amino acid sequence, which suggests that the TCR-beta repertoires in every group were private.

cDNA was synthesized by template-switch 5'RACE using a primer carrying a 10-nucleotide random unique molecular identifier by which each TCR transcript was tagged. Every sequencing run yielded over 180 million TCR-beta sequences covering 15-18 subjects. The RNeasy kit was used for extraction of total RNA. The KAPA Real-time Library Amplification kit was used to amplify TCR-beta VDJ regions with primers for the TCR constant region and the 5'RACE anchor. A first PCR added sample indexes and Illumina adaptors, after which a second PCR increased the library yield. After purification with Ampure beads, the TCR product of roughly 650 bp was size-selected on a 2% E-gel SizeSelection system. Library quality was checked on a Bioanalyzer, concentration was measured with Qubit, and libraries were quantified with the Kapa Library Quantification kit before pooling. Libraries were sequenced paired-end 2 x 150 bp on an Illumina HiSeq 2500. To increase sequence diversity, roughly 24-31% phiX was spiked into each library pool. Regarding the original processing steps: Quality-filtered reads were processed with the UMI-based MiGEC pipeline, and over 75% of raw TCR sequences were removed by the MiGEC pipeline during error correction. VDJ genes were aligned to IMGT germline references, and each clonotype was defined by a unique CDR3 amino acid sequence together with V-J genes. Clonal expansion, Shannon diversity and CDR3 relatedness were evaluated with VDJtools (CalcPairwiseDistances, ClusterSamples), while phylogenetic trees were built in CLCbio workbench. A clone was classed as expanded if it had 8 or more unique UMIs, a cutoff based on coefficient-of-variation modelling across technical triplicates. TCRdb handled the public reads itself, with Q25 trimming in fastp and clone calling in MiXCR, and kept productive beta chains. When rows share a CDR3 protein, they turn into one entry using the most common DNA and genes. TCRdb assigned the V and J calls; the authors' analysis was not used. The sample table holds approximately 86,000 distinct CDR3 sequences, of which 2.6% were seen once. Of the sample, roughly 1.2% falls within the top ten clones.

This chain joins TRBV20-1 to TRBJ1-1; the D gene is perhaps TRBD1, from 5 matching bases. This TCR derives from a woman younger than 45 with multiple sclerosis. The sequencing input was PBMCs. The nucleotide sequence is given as TGCAGTGCTAGTGACGGCACCCGGGGGATGAACACTGAAGCTTTCTTT. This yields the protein CSASDGTRGMNTEAFF.